This T cell receptor (beta chain) emerged from a study of T-cell reconstitution after alpha-beta-depleted transplantation in children. Germline V gene sequence: CDR1 DFQATT, CDR2 SNEGSKA (reference sequence). V dropped 3 bases and J dropped 5 bases, with 8 bases sitting between them. The CDR3 sequence is 11 residues long. In this sample, this clonotype turned up many times. The TCRbeta library was prepared with unique molecular identifiers. From the PCR reads, TCRdb called clonotypes with MiXCR, one entry per CDR3 protein. The table has 90,000 to 100,000 distinct CDR3 sequences, 12% seen once. Sequenced here: PBMCs from the stem cell graft donor, sampled from the stem cell graft. This receptor was obtained from a human donor who donated a stem cell graft to a child with inherited bone marrow failure. The chain combines TRBV20-1 with TRBJ2-7; D is undetermined. DNA for the CDR3: TGCAGTGCTAGTAGTCTCCACGAGCAGTACTTC. Amino acids: CSASSLHEQYF.